This entry lists 29 T cell receptor beta chains sequenced from one sample in a study of blood T cell repertoires in COVID-19 (dated by TCRdb to the early 2020s). Preparation of the library involved the immunoSEQ multiplex PCR assay. TCRdb stores this immuneACCESS table with in-frame sequences only. Part of the clones is absent; in the studies checked, under half of the shortfall reflects unresolved V genes, and no reason is known for the rest. The table for this sample lists 100,000 or so clones; 92% of them were counted only once. Approximately 5.1% of the sample is held by the ten biggest clonotypes. Sequencing used peripheral blood. Source of these receptors: a man between 65 and 80 years old with acute or convalescent COVID-19.

The chain is built from TRBV7-2 and TRBJ2-7; TRBD1 matches at 8 bases. CDR3 length: 14 amino acids. Germline loops: CDR1 SGHTA, CDR2 FQGNSA. V gave up 1 base and J gave up 5 bases; unmatched junction bases: 4. The CDR3 sequence is CASSLEGQANEQYF. The DNA for the CDR3 is TGTGCCAGCAGCTTAGAGGGACAGGCGAACGAGCAGTACTTC.

V gene TRBV11-2 combines with J gene TRBJ1-1; D might be TRBD1 (5 bases). Per the germline V gene, CDR1 is SGHAT and CDR2 is FQNNGV. With 4 bases removed from V and 10 bases from J, the gap between germline ends came to 16 bases. This CDR3 spans 13 amino acids. The CDR3 protein is CASSSVSRGRAFF. In DNA, the CDR3 is TGTGCCAGCAGCTCCGTGTCACGGGGGAGAGCTTTCTTT. Full variable domain (outside the CDR3, taken from reference TRBV11-2 and TRBJ1-1): EAGVAQSPRYKIIEKRQSVAFWCNPISGHATLYWYQQILGQGPKLLIQFQNNGVVDDSQLPKDRFSAERLKGVDSTLKIQPAKLEDSAVYLCASSSVSRGRAFFGQGTRLTVV.

The rearrangement joins TRBV3-1 (or the pseudogene TRBV3-2) to TRBJ1-4, with 7 bases lining up with TRBD1. Germline CDR1 reads LGHDT; CDR2 reads YNNKEL (reference sequence). There are 16 residues in the CDR3. Trimming at V came to 5 bases and at J to 8 bases, leaving 14 bases not matched to a gene. CDR3: CASSNGQDNIGEKLFF. The CDR3, as DNA: TGTGCCAGCAGCAACGGACAGGATAATATAGGGGAAAAACTGTTTTTT.

The rearrangement uses TRBV5-1 and TRBJ1-1; TRBD1 agrees at 7 bases. There are 15 residues in the CDR3. Per the germline V gene, CDR1 is SGHRS and CDR2 is YFSETQ. J gave up 1 base and V 0 bases, and 3 bases lay outside the gene matches. This CDR3 is CASSLARGRNTEAFF. The CDR3 nucleotides read TGCGCCAGCAGCTTGGCTAGGGGGCGGAACACTGAAGCTTTCTTT.

The chain recombines TRBV11-2 with TRBJ2-1; 8 bases fit TRBD2. The junction had 10 bases not matched to a gene; V was cut back by 0 bases and J by 6 bases. The CDR3 extends over 17 amino acids. Germline V gene lookup returns CDR1 SGHAT and CDR2 FQNNGV. The CDR3 DNA is TGTGCCAGCAGCTTAGATCTCACGGGGGGGCCAGTCAATGAGCAGTTCTTC. This codes for CASSLDLTGGPVNEQFF. Using reference TRBV11-2 and TRBJ2-1 for the parts outside the CDR3, the full variable domain is EAGVAQSPRYKIIEKRQSVAFWCNPISGHATLYWYQQILGQGPKLLIQFQNNGVVDDSQLPKDRFSAERLKGVDSTLKIQPAKLEDSAVYLCASSLDLTGGPVNEQFFGPGTRLTVL.

The chain uses TRBV28 and TRBJ2-7; 9 bases map to TRBD1. V was pared by 8 bases and J by 4 bases, with 12 bases of the junction left unmatched. This CDR3 has 15 amino acids. CDR1 MDHEN and CDR2 SYDVKM come from the germline V gene. The CDR3 reads CASQSTGQGSYEQYF. The CDR3, as DNA: TGTGCCAGCCAGTCGACGGGACAGGGTTCGTACGAGCAGTACTTC.

The chain links TRBV25-1 to TRBJ1-3; no clear D gene. Trimming pared 5 bases from V and 0 bases from J, leaving 8 bases between. This CDR3 is built from 14 residues. The V gene's germline CDR1 is MGHDK and CDR2 SYGVNS. The CDR3, as DNA: TGTGCCAGCAGTCCCCCTAGCTCTGGAAACACCATATATTTT. The encoded protein is CASSPPSSGNTIYF.

V is TRBV4-1 and J is TRBJ2-5, with TRBD2 matching over 12 bases. CDR3 length: 16 residues. The germline V gene encodes CDR1 MGHRA and CDR2 YSYEKL. V shed 1 base and J 7 bases; nucleotides not matched to a gene: 7. The CDR3 loop is CASSQGGLAGPGTQYF. Here the CDR3 DNA reads TGCGCCAGCAGCCAAGGGGGACTAGCGGGCCCCGGGACCCAGTACTTC.

The CDR3 region has the DNA TGTGCCAGCAGTCGAGGCGGGCGAGGGTTTGAACGAAGCTACACCTTC. Its translation is CASSRGGRGFERSYTF. The chain recombines TRBV6-6 with TRBJ1-2; the D is unclear. Trimming removed 5 bases from V and 9 bases from J, with 25 bases in between. From germline, CDR1 is MNHNY and CDR2 SVGAGI (reference sequence). This CDR3 has 16 residues.

This chain connects TRBV11-1 to TRBJ2-7, with a tentative D call TRBD1 (5 bases). The CDR3 totals 13 residues. Per germline, CDR1 SGHAT and CDR2 FQDESV (reference sequence). Trimming left V 5 bases short and J 3 bases short, with 11 bases between. Here the CDR3 reads CASSPERGYEQYF. The CDR3 DNA is TGTGCCAGCAGCCCGGAAAGGGGCTACGAGCAGTACTTC.

The V and J genes are TRBV24-1 and TRBJ1-2; 9 bases map to TRBD1. Trimming cost V 7 bases and J 0 bases; bases outside gene matches: 11. This CDR3 is built from 17 residues. Germline values: CDR1 KGHDR, CDR2 SFDVKD. CDR3 residues: CATSERAGTGSNYGYTF. CDR3 coding DNA: TGTGCCACCAGCGAGAGAGCCGGGACAGGGTCTAACTATGGCTACACCTTC.

The chain couples TRBV6-5 to TRBJ2-2; 7 positions agree with TRBD1. The germline gives CDR1 MNHEY, CDR2 SVGAGI. This CDR3 contains 13 residues. The V and J ends lost 8 bases and 5 bases, in that order; junction bases with no gene match: 5. CDR3 DNA: TGTGCCAGCTTGGACAGGAGAACCGGGGAGCTGTTTTTT. Its protein product is CASLDRRTGELFF.

The chain has TRBV12-3 or TRBV12-4 and TRBJ2-7; no definite D call. The V gene lost 1 base and the J gene lost 5 bases, with 9 bases spanning the gap. The CDR3 spans 13 residues. The CDR3 DNA sequence: TGTGCCAGCAGTTTAGGGGCCAACCACGAGCAGTACTTC. Its protein is CASSLGANHEQYF.

This chain links TRBV18 with TRBJ2-1; tentatively, D is TRBD2 (7 bases). The CDR3 totals 12 residues. Trimming took 4 bases from V and 10 from J, leaving 11 bases between them. CDR1 is KGHSH, CDR2 LQKENI, per germline. The CDR3 loop reads CASSLGGAEQFF. As DNA, the CDR3 is TGTGCCAGCTCACTTGGGGGGGCCGAGCAGTTCTTC.

This clone was detected only once. This chain uses TRBV12-3 or TRBV12-4 with TRBJ2-1; D possibly corresponds to TRBD1 (6 bases). This CDR3 spans 13 amino acids. V shed 1 base and J shed 11 bases, with 12 bases lying between them. CDR3: CASSLGGLNQQFF. CDR3 nucleotides: TGTGCCAGCAGTTTAGGGGGGCTGAATCAGCAGTTCTTC.

This clone was counted once. V gene TRBV6-6 combines with J gene TRBJ1-6, with TRBD1 identical over 7 bases. The ends lost 5 bases at V and 10 bases at J; junction bases unmatched: 17. This CDR3 comprises 17 residues. Germline assignment: CDR1 MNHNY and CDR2 SVGAGI (reference sequence). The CDR3 is CASSPYRQGEVGSPLHF. DNA of the CDR3: TGTGCCAGCAGTCCGTACCGACAGGGAGAAGTCGGATCACCCCTCCACTTT.

The rearrangement links TRBV10-3 to TRBJ1-2, with D possibly matching TRBD1 (5 bases). The CDR3 is made up of 13 amino acids. Between the trimmed V and J ends, which lost 0 bases and 8 bases, there was a span of 10 bases. Germline V CDR1 and CDR2: ENHRY, SYGVKD. CDR3 in amino acids: CAISESSGKGYTF. In DNA, the CDR3 is TGTGCCATCAGTGAGTCGTCAGGGAAAGGCTACACCTTC.

This chain links TRBV3-1 (or the pseudogene TRBV3-2) with TRBJ1-1, with 9 bases aligning to TRBD1. Per the germline V gene, CDR1 is LGHDT and CDR2 is YNNKEL (reference sequence). The V segment lost 5 bases and the J segment 1 base; nucleotides outside the gene matches: 8. This CDR3 is built from 16 residues. CDR3 nucleotide sequence: TGTGCCAGCAGCAGAACAGGGGGCAGGAGGAACACTGAAGCTTTCTTT. Its translation is CASSRTGGRRNTEAFF.

The V call is TRBV12-3 or TRBV12-4, the J call TRBJ1-1; TRBD1 matches at 7 bases. The CDR3 extends over 13 amino acids. V lost 6 bases, J lost 11 bases, and 12 bases stayed unmatched. The CDR3 DNA is TGTGCCAGCAGCCTACAGGGGCGAACTAGGGCTTTCTTT. As protein: CASSLQGRTRAFF.

This chain connects TRBV30 to TRBJ1-2; D ambiguous. This CDR3 is built from 13 residues. Per the germline V gene, CDR1 is GTSNPN and CDR2 is SVGIG (reference sequence). The germline V and J ends were trimmed by 1 base and 4 bases, with 10 bases remaining between them. The CDR3 region is CAWSAQVFYGYTF. In DNA, the CDR3 is TGTGCCTGGAGTGCCCAGGTTTTCTATGGCTACACCTTC.

This clone occurred a few times. The V and J genes are TRBV18 and TRBJ1-1, with D tentatively TRBD1 (6 bases). Trimming took off 7 bases at V and 1 base at J, with 13 bases between the two ends. Germline CDR1 reads KGHSH; CDR2 reads LQKENI. CDR3 length equals 14 residues. The CDR3 spells CASFPPGQNTEAFF. The CDR3 nucleotides are TGTGCCAGCTTTCCCCCGGGACAGAACACTGAAGCTTTCTTT.

The V and J genes are TRBV6-6 and TRBJ1-1; D remains ambiguous. The CDR3 is 14 residues long. CDR1 MNHNY and CDR2 SVGAGI come from the germline V gene (reference sequence). V was clipped by 2 bases and J by 1 base, with 8 bases between them. The CDR3 loop reads CASSYGGKNTEAFF. The CDR3 DNA reads as TGTGCCAGCAGTTACGGAGGGAAGAACACTGAAGCTTTCTTT.

This sequence joins TRBV19 and TRBJ1-2; D may be TRBD1 (6 bases). The V gene's germline CDR1 is LNHDA and CDR2 SQIVND (reference sequence). V lost 6 bases to trimming and J lost 4 bases, with 12 bases between them. This CDR3 contains 13 residues. The CDR3 reads CASRPGQSYGYTF. As DNA, the CDR3 is TGTGCCAGTAGACCAGGACAGTCCTATGGCTACACCTTC.

This CDR3 reads CPDPKGQGAHEQYF. The CDR3 DNA reads as TGCCCCGACCCCAAGGGACAGGGGGCCCACGAGCAGTACTTC. The V gene is TRBV29-1, the J gene TRBJ2-7; 12 nucleotides match TRBD1. The CDR3 consists of 14 residues. Germline V gives CDR1 SQVTM, CDR2 ANQGSEA.

The genes are TRBV3-1 (or the pseudogene TRBV3-2) and TRBJ2-3, with D maybe TRBD2 (5 bases). CDR1 is LGHDT, CDR2 YNNKEL, per germline (reference sequence). V lost 1 base and J lost 1, with 15 bases in between. CDR3 size: 17 residues. The CDR3 bases are TGTGCCAGCAGCCAAGCCGTCGGGGTTAAGGGCACAGATACGCAGTATTTT. This gives the protein CASSQAVGVKGTDTQYF.

The chain employs TRBV7-2 and TRBJ2-7; D possibly corresponds to TRBD2 (6 bases). Trimming pared 5 bases from V and 4 bases from J, leaving 12 bases between. CDR3 length: 13 amino acids. From germline, CDR1 is SGHTA and CDR2 FQGNSA. The CDR3 DNA reads as TGTGCCAGCAGCCCGGTGCGGGGATACGAGCAGTACTTC. Translated: CASSPVRGYEQYF.

The V call is TRBV28, the J call TRBJ1-4, with D possibly matching TRBD1 (5 bases). CDR1 and CDR2 from the germline V gene are MDHEN and SYDVKM. Trimming removed 3 bases from V and 10 bases from J, with 15 bases in between. The CDR3 totals 14 residues. The CDR3 is CASSFGQGRGKLFF. The CDR3 nucleotides read TGTGCCAGCAGTTTTGGTCAGGGAAGAGGAAAACTGTTTTTT.

A single count supports this clone. This chain joins TRBV28 and TRBJ1-5; D is ambiguous. Germline V gene lookup returns CDR1 MDHEN and CDR2 SYDVKM. V gave up 1 base and J gave up 2 bases, with 6 bases separating them. This CDR3 contains 14 residues. The CDR3 DNA follows: TGTGCCAGCAGTTTATACATCGGCAATCAGCCCCAGCATTTT. The encoded protein is CASSLYIGNQPQHF.

In this sample, this clone turned up a few times. The chain employs TRBV5-1 and TRBJ2-5; no firm D call. The CDR3 has 13 residues. Germline V gene data show CDR1 as SGHRS and CDR2 as YFSETQ. V was shortened by 0 bases and J by 5 bases, with 8 bases between the two germline ends. As DNA, the CDR3 is TGCGCCAGCAGCTTGGCTCCCGAGGAGACCCAGTACTTC. Translation gives CASSLAPEETQYF.